The clone carrying this T cell receptor (beta chain) was counted a few times. The data derive from a study of human T cells and chemical hapten exposure. Study summary: Patch tests of 0.01% DPC on the upper back were read at 6 days.

Time point of the sample: patch test 1, 2 weeks after DPC sensitization. Treatment: therapeutic diphenylcyclopropenone sensitization with weekly scalp DPC. During construction of the library, unique molecular identifiers were attached to individual cDNA molecules for quantitative, reproducible TCR counting. One entry per CDR3 protein, called by TCRdb with MiXCR from the RACE reads. The sample lists fewer than 200,000 distinct CDR3 sequences, about a fifth occurring once. The germline V gene has CDR1 SGHTA and CDR2 FQGNSA. Trimming at V came to 4 bases and at J to 6 bases, leaving 11 bases not matched to a gene. The CDR3 length is 15 residues.

Here the sequenced sample was whole blood, taken in connection with sensitization to the hapten diphenylcyclopropenone (DPC). This TCR was sampled from a woman aged 45-60 years with alopecia areata. Some clones in this sample may be carry-over from other donors' samples. V is TRBV7-2 and J is TRBJ2-7; 8 positions agree with TRBD2. The CDR3 DNA is TGTGCCAGCAGCTCTATAGCGGGACTGGGGGCCGAGCAGTACTTC. Amino acid sequence: CASSSIAGLGAEQYF.